This TCR beta chain derives from a study of neurological immune-mediated disorders. By share, this clonotype counts as medium-sized (0.01 to 0.1%). The V segment lost 5 bases and the J segment 5 bases; nucleotides outside the gene matches: 8. Germline V gene data show CDR1 as SGHVS and CDR2 as FNYEAQ. This CDR3 spans 14 amino acids. The making of cDNA relied on 5'RACE with 10-nucleotide random UMIs. TCRdb re-derived calls from the 5' RACE reads in MiXCR, one entry per CDR3 protein. The sample contains tens of thousands of distinct CDR3 sequences, approximately 5.2% of which appear only once. The J gene is TRBJ1-2, the V gene TRBV7-6; 7 bases are shared with TRBD1. The specimen was CD4+ T cells from blood. The sequence derives from a woman in her fifties or sixties in good health. CDR3 nucleotide sequence: TGTGCCAGCAGCCCACAGGGGAGCTTGTATGGCTACACCTTC. Translation gives CASSPQGSLYGYTF.